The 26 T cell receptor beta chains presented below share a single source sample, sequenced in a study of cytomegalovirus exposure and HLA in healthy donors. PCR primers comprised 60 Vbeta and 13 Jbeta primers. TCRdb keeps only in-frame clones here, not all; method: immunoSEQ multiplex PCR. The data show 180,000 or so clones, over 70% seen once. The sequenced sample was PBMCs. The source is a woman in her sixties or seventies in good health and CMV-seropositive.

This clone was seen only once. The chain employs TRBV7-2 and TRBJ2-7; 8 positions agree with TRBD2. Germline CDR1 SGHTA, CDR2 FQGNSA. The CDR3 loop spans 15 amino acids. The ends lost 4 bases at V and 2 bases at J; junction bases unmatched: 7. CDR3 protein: CASSSTAGGAYEQYF. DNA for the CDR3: TGTGCCAGCAGCTCCACCGCGGGGGGCGCCTACGAGCAGTACTTC.

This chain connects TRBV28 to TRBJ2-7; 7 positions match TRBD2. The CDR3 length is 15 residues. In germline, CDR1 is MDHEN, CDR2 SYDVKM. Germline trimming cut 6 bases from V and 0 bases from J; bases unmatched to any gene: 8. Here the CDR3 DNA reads TGTGCCAGCAGCCGCGGGGGAACGAGCTCCTACGAGCAGTACTTC. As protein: CASSRGGTSSYEQYF. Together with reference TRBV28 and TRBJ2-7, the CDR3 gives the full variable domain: DVKVTQSSRYLVKRTGEKVFLECVQDMDHENMFWYRQDPGLGLRLIYFSYDVKMKEKGDIPEGYSVSREKKERFSLILESASTNQTSMYLCASSRGGTSSYEQYFGPGTRLTVT.

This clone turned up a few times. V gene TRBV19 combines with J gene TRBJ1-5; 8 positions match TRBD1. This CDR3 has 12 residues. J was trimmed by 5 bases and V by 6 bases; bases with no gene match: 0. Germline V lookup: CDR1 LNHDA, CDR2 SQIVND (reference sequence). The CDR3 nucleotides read TGTGCCAGTAGGGACAGGGATCAGCCCCAGCATTTT. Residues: CASRDRDQPQHF.

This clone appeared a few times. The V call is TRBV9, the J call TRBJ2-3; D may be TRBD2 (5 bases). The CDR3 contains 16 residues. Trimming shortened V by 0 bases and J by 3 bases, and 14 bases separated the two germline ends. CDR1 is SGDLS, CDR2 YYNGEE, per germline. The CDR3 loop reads CASSVGSSIWTDTQYF. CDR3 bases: TGTGCCAGCAGCGTAGGATCTAGCATTTGGACAGATACGCAGTATTTT. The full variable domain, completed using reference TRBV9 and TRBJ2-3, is DSGVTQTPKHLITATGQRVTLRCSPRSGDLSVYWYQQSLDQGLQFLIQYYNGEERAKGNILERFSAQQFPDLHSELNLSSLELGDSALYFCASSVGSSIWTDTQYFGPGTRLTVL.

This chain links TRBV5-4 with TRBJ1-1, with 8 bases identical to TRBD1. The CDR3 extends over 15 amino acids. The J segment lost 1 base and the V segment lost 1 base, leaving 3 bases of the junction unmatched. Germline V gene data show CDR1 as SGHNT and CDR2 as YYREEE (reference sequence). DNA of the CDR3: TGTGCCAGCAGCTTGCCCAGGGGGCAGAACACTGAAGCTTTCTTT. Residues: CASSLPRGQNTEAFF.

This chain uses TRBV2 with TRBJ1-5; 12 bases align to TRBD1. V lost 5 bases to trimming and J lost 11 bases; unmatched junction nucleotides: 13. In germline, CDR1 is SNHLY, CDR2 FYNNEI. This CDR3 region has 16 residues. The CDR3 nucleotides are TGTGCCAGCAGTTCGAGCCCGGGACAGGGGGCTTTGTCCCAGCATTTT. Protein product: CASSSSPGQGALSQHF.

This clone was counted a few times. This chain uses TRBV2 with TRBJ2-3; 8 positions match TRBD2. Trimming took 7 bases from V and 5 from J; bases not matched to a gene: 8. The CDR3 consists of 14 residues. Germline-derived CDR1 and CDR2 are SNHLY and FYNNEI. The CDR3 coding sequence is TGTGCCAGCAACGTAGCGGGGCCTCAAGATACGCAGTATTTT. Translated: CASNVAGPQDTQYF. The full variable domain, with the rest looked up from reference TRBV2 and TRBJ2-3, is EPEVTQTPSHQVTQMGQEVILRCVPISNHLYFYWYRQILGQKVEFLVSFYNNEISEKSEIFDDQFSVERPDGSNFTLKIRSTKLEDSAMYFCASNVAGPQDTQYFGPGTRLTVL.

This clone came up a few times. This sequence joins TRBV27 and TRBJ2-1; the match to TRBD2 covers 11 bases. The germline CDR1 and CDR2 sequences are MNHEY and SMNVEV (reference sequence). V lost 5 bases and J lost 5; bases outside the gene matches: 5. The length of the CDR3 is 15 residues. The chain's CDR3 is CASSRIAGGDNEQFF. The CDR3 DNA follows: TGTGCCAGCAGTCGAATAGCGGGGGGGGACAATGAGCAGTTCTTC.

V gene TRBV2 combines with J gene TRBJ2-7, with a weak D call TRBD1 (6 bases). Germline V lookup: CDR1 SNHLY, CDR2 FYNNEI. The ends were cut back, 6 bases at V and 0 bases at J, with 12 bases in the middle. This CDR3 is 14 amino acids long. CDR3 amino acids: CASRYRDNSYEQYF. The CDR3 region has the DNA TGTGCCAGCAGGTACCGGGACAACTCCTACGAGCAGTACTTC.

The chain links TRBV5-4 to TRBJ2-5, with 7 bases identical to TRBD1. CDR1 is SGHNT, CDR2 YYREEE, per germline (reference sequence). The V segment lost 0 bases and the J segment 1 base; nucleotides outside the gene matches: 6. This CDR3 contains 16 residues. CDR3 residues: CASSLAKGQLQETQYF. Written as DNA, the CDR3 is TGTGCCAGCAGCTTGGCAAAGGGACAGCTCCAAGAGACCCAGTACTTC. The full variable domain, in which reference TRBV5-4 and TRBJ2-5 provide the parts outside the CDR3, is ETGVTQSPTHLIKTRGQQVTLRCSSQSGHNTVSWYQQALGQGPQFIFQYYREEENGRGNFPPRFSGLQFPNYSSELNVNALELDDSALYLCASSLAKGQLQETQYFGPGTRLLVL.

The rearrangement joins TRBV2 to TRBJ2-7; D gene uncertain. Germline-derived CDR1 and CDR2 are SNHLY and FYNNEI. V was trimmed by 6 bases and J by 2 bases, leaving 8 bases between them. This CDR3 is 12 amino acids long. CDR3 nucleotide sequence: TGTGCCAGCAGACCCGACACCTACGAGCAGTACTTC. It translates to CASRPDTYEQYF.

In DNA, the CDR3 is TGTGCCAGCAGTGAAAGTCTGGCTAGCGGGAGACTCTACAATGAGCAGTTCTTC. It specifies CASSESLASGRLYNEQFF. The rearrangement uses TRBV6-1 and TRBJ2-1, with 10 positions matching TRBD2. The J segment lost 3 bases and the V segment lost 2 bases, leaving 10 bases of the junction unmatched. The germline gives CDR1 MNHNS, CDR2 SASEGT. The CDR3 covers 18 residues.

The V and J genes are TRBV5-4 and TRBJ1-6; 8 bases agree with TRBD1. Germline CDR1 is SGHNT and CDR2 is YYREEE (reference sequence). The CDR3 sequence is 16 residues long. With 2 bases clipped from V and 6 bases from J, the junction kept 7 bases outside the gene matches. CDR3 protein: CASSFRQGALNSPLHF. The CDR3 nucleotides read TGTGCCAGCAGCTTTAGGCAGGGGGCGCTTAATTCACCCCTCCACTTT.

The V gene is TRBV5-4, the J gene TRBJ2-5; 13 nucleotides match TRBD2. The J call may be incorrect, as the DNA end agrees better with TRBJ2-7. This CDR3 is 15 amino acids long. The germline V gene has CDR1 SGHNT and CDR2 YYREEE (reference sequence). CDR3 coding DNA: TGTGCCAGCAGCACAGGACTAGCGGGGGCTCGCGAGCAGTACTTC. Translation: CASSTGLAGAREQYF.

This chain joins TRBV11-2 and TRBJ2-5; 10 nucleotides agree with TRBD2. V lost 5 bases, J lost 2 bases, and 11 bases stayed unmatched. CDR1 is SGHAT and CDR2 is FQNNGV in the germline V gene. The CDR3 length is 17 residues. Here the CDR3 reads CASSPIAGGSWQETQYF. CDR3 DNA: TGTGCCAGCAGCCCAATAGCGGGGGGTTCGTGGCAAGAGACCCAGTACTTC.

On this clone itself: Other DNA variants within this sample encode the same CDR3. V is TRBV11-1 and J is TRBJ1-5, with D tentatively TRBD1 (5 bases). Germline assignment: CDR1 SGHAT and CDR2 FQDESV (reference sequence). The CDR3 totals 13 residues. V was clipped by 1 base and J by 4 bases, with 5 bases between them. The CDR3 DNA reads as TGTGCCAGCAGCTTAGGACAGAATCAGCCCCAGCATTTT. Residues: CASSLGQNQPQHF. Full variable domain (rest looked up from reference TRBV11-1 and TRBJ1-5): EAEVAQSPRYKITEKSQAVAFWCDPISGHATLYWYRQILGQGPELLVQFQDESVVDDSQLPKDRFSAERLKGVDSTLKIQPAELGDSAMYLCASSLGQNQPQHFGDGTRLSIL.

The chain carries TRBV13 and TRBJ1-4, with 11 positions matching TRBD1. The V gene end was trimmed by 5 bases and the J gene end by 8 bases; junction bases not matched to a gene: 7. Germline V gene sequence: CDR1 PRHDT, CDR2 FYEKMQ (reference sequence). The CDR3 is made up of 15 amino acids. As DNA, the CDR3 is TGTGCCAGCAGCCCCAGGGGGACAGGGGGAGAAAAACTGTTTTTT. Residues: CASSPRGTGGEKLFF.

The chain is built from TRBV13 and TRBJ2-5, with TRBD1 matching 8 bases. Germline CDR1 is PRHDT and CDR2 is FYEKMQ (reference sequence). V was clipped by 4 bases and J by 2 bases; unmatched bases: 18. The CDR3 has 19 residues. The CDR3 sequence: CASSSIPLTGVQEQETQYF. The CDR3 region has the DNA TGTGCCAGCAGCTCCATACCCCTGACAGGGGTTCAGGAGCAAGAGACCCAGTACTTC.

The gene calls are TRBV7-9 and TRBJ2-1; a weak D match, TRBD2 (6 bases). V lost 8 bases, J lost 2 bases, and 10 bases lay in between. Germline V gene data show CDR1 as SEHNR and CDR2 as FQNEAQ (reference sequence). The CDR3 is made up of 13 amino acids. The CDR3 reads CASDGGTYNEQFF. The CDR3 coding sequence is TGTGCCAGCGACGGGGGAACCTACAATGAGCAGTTCTTC.

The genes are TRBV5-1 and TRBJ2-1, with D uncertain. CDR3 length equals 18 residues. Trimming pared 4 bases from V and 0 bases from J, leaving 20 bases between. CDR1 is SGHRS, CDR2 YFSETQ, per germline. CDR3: CASSRSLSAPLSYNEQFF. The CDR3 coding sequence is TGCGCCAGCAGCCGCTCTTTAAGCGCCCCCCTCTCCTACAATGAGCAGTTCTTC. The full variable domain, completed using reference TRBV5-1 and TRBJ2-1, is KAGVTQTPRYLIKTRGQQVTLSCSPISGHRSVSWYQQTPGQGLQFLFEYFSETQRNKGNFPGRFSGRQFSNSRSEMNVSTLELGDSALYLCASSRSLSAPLSYNEQFFGPGTRLTVL.

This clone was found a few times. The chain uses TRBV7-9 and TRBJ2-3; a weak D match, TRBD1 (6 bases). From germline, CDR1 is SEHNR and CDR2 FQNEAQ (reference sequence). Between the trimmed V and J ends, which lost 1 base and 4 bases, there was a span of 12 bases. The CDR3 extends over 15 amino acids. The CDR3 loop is CASSLEQGQADTQYF. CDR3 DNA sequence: TGTGCCAGCAGCTTAGAACAGGGCCAAGCAGATACGCAGTATTTT. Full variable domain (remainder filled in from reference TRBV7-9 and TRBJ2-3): DTGVSQNPRHKITKRGQNVTFRCDPISEHNRLYWYRQTLGQGPEFLTYFQNEAQLEKSRLLSDRFSAERPKGSFSTLEIQRTEQGDSAMYLCASSLEQGQADTQYFGPGTRLTVL.

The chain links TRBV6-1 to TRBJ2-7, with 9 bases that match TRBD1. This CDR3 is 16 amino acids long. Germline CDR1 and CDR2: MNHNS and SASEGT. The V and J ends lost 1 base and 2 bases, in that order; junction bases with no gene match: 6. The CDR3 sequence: CASSEGHRDRAYEQYF. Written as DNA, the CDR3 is TGTGCCAGCAGTGAAGGACACCGGGACAGGGCCTACGAGCAGTACTTC.

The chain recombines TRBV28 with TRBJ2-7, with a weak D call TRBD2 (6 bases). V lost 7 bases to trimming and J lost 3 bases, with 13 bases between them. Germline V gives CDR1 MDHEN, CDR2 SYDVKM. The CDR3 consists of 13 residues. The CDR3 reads CASTAGGSYEQYF. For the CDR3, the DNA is TGTGCCAGCACCGCCGGGGGTAGCTACGAGCAGTACTTC.

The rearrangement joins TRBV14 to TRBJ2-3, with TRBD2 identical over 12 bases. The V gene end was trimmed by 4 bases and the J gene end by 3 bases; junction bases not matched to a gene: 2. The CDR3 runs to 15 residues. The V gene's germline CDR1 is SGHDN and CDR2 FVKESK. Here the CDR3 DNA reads TGTGCCAGCAGCCGGACTAGCGGGATTACAGATACGCAGTATTTT. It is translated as CASSRTSGITDTQYF.

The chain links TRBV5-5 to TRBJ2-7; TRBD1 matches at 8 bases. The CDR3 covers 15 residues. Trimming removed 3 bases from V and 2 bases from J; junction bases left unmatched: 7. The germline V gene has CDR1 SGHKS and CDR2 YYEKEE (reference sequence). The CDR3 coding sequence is TGTGCCAGCAGCTACGACAGGGGAAGGGCCTACGAGCAGTACTTC. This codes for CASSYDRGRAYEQYF.

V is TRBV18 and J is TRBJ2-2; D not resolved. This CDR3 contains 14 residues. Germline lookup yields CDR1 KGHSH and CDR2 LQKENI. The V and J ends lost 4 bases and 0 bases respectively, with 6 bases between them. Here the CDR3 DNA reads TGTGCCAGCTCACGCAGCGCGAACACCGGGGAGCTGTTTTTT. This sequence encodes CASSRSANTGELFF. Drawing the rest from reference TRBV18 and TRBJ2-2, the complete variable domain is NAGVMQNPRHLVRRRGQEARLRCSPMKGHSHVYWYRQLPEEGLKFMVYLQKENIIDESGMPKERFSAEFPKEGPSILRIQQVVRGDSAAYFCASSRSANTGELFFGEGSRLTVL.